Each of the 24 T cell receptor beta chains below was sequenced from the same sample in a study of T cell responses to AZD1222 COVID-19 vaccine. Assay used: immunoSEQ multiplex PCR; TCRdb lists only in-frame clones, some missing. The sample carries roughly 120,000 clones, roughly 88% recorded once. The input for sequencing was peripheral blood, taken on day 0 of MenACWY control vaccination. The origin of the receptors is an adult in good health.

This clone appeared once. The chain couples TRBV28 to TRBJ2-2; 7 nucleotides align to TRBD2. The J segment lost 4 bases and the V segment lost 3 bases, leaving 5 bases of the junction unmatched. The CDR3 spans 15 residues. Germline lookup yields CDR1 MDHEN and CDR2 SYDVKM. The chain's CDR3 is CASSFLLAFTGELFF. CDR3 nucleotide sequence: TGTGCCAGCAGTTTTCTACTAGCGTTCACCGGGGAGCTGTTTTTT.

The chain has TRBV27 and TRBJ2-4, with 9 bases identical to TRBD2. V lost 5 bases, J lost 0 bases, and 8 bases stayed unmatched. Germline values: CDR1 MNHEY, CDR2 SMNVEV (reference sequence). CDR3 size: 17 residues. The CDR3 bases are TGTGCCAGCAGTGGTGGGGCGGGAGGGCTAGCCAAAAACATTCAGTACTTC. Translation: CASSGGAGGLAKNIQYF.

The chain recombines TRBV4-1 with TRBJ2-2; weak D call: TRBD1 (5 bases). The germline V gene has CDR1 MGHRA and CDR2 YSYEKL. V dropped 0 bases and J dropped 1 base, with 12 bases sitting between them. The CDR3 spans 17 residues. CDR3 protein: CASSQDVGRGNTGELFF. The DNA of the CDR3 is TGCGCCAGCAGCCAAGATGTGGGAAGGGGGAACACCGGGGAGCTGTTTTTT.

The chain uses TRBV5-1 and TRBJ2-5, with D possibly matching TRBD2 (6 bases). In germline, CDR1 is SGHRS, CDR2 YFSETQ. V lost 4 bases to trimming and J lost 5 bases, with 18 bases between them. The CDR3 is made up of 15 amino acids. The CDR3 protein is CASSGMGGSGETQYF. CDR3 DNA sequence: TGCGCCAGCAGCGGGATGGGGGGTTCTGGGGAGACCCAGTACTTC.

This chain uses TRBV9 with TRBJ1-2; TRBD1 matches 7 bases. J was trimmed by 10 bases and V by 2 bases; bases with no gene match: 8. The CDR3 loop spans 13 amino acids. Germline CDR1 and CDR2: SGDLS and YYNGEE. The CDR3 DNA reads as TGTGCCAGCAGCGTCCACCGGACAGGAGACTACACCTTC. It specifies CASSVHRTGDYTF.

The CDR3 nucleotides read TGTGCCAGCAGGCCCGGCTCCTACGAGCAGTACTTC. Encoded protein: CASRPGSYEQYF. The chain has TRBV28 and TRBJ2-7; no clear D. CDR3 length: 12 amino acids. Germline V gives CDR1 MDHEN, CDR2 SYDVKM. The V gene lost 6 bases and the J gene lost 0 bases, with 6 bases spanning the gap.

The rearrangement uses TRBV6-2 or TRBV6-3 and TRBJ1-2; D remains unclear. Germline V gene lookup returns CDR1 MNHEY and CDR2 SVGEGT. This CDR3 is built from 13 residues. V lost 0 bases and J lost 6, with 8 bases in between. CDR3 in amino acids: CASSYSLVHGYTF. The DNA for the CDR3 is TGTGCCAGCAGTTACTCCTTGGTTCATGGCTACACCTTC.

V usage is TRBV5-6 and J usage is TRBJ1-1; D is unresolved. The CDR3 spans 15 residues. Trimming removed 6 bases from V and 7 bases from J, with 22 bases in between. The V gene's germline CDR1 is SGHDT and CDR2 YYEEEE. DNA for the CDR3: TGTGCCAGCACCTCGTTCAGTGGCAGAGTTATTGAAGCTTTCTTT. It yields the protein CASTSFSGRVIEAFF.

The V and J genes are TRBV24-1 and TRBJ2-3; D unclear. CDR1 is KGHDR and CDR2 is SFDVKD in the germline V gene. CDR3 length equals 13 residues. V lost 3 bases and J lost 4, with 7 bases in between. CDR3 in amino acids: CATSDPAADTQYF. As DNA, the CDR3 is TGTGCCACCAGTGATCCGGCGGCAGATACGCAGTATTTT.

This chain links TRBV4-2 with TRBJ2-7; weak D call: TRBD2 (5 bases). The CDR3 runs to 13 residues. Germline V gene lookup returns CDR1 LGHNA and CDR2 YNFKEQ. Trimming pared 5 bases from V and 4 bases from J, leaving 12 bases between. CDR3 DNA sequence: TGTGCCAGCAGCGAGGGCCGAGAGTACGAGCAGTACTTC. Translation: CASSEGREYEQYF.

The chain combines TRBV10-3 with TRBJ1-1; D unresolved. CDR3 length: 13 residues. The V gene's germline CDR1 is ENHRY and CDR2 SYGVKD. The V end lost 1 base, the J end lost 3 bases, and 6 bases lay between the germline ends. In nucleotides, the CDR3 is TGTGCCATCAGTGAGTTGCGTGACACTGAAGCTTTCTTT. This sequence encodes CAISELRDTEAFF.

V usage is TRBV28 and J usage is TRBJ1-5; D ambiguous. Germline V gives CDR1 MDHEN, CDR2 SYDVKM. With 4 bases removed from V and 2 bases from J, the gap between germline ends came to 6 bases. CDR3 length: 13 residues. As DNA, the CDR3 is TGTGCCAGCAGTTGGGGTGGCAATCAGCCCCAGCATTTT. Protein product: CASSWGGNQPQHF.

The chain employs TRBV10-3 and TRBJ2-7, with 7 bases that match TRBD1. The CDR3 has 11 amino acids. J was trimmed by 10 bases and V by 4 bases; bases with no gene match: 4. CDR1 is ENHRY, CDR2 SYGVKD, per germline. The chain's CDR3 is CAISGDSTQYF. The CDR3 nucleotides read TGTGCCATCAGTGGGGACAGTACCCAGTACTTC.

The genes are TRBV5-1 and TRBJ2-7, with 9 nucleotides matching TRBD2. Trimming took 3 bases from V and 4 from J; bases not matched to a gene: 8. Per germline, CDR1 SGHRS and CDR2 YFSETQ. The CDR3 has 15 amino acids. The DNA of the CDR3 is TGCGCCAGCAGCTGGCGAGGTAGCGGGAGTTACGAGCAGTACTTC. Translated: CASSWRGSGSYEQYF. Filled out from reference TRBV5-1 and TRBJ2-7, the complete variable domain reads KAGVTQTPRYLIKTRGQQVTLSCSPISGHRSVSWYQQTPGQGLQFLFEYFSETQRNKGNFPGRFSGRQFSNSRSEMNVSTLELGDSALYLCASSWRGSGSYEQYFGPGTRLTVT.

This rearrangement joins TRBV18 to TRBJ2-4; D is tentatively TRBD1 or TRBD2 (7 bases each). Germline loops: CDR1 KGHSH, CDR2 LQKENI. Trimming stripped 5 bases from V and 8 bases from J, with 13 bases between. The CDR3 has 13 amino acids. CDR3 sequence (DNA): TGTGCCAGCTCAGACAGGGAGGGAGACATTCAGTACTTC. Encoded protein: CASSDREGDIQYF.

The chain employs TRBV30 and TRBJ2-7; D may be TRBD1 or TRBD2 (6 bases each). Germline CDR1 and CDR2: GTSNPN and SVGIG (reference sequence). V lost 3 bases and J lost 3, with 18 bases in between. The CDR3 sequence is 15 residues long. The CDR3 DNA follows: TGTGCCTGGAGCACTACCGAGGAGGGGGACTACGAGCAGTACTTC. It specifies CAWSTTEEGDYEQYF.

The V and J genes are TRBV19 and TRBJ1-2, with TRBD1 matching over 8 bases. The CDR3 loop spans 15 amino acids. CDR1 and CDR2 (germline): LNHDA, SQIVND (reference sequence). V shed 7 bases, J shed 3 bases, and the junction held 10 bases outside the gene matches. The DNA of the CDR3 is TGTGCCAGTACCTCTCAGGGGGCACGTCACTATGGCTACACCTTC. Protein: CASTSQGARHYGYTF.

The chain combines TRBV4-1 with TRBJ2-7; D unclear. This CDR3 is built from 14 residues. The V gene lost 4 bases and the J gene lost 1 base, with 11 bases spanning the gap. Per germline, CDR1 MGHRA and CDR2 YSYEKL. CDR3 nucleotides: TGCGCCAGCAGCCCAGTGGACGGTTCCTACGAGCAGTACTTC. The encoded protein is CASSPVDGSYEQYF.

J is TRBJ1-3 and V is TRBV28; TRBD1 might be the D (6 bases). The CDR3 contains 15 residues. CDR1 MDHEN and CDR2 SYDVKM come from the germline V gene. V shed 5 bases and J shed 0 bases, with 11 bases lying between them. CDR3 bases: TGTGCCAGCAGTCTTAGGGGGACCTCTGGAAACACCATATATTTT. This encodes CASSLRGTSGNTIYF. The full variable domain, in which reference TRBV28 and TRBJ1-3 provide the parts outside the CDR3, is DVKVTQSSRYLVKRTGEKVFLECVQDMDHENMFWYRQDPGLGLRLIYFSYDVKMKEKGDIPEGYSVSREKKERFSLILESASTNQTSMYLCASSLRGTSGNTIYFGEGSWLTVV.

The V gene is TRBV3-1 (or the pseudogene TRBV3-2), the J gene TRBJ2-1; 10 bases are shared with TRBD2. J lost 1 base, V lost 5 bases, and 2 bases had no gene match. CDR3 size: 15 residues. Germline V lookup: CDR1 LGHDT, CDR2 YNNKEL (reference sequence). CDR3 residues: CASSWTSGSYNEQFF. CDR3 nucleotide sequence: TGTGCCAGCAGCTGGACTAGCGGATCCTACAATGAGCAGTTCTTC.

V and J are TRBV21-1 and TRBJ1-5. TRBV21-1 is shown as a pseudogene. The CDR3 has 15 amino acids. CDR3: CASTPPGPHNQPQHF. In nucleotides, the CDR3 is TGTGCCAGCACCCCCCCCGGGCCCCACAATCAGCCCCAGCATTTT.

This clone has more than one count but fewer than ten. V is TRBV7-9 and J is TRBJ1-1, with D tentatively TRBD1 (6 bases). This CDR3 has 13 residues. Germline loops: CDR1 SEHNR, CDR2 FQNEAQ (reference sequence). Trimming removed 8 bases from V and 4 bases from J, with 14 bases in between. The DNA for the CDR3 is TGTGCCAGCTTGGGGGGCGGCCGCACTGAAGCTTTCTTT. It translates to CASLGGGRTEAFF.

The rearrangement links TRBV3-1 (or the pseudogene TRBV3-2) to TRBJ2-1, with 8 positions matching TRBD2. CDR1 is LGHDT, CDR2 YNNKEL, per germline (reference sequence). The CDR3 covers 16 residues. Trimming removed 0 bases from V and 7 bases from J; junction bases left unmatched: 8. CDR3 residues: CASSQEIVASGNEQFF. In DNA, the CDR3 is TGTGCCAGCAGCCAAGAAATTGTGGCTAGCGGGAATGAGCAGTTCTTC.

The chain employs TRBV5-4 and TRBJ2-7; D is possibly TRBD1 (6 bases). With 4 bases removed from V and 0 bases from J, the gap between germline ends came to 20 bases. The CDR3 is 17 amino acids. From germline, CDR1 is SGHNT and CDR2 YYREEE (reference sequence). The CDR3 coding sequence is TGTGCCAGCAGCCCAGGGGAGTCGGTGCCTACCTCCTACGAGCAGTACTTC. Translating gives CASSPGESVPTSYEQYF.